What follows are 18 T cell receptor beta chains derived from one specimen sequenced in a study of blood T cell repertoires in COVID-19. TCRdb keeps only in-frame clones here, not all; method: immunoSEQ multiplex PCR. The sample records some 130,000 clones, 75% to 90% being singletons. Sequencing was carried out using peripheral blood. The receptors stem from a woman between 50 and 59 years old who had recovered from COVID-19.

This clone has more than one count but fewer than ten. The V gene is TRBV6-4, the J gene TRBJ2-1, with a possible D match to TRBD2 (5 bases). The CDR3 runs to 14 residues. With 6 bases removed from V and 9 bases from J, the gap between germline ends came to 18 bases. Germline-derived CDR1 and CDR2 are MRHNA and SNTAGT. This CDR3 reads CASRPEGSSSEQFF. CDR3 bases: TGTGCCAGCAGACCAGAGGGTTCGTCAAGTGAGCAGTTCTTC.

The CDR3 loop is CSISRGSGNTIYF. In nucleotides, the CDR3 is TGCAGCATTTCCCGGGGGTCTGGAAACACCATATATTTT. This rearrangement joins TRBV29-1 to TRBJ1-3; TRBD1 might be the D (5 bases). CDR3 length equals 13 residues. Germline CDR1 and CDR2: SQVTM and ANQGSEA. Trimming shortened V by 8 bases and J by 1 base, and 12 bases separated the two germline ends.

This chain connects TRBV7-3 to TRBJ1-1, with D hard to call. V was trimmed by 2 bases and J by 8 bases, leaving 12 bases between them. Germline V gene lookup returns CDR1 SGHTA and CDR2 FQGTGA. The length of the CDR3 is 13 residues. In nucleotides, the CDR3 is TGTGCCAGCAGCTTATCTCGGGGAAACGAAGCTTTCTTT. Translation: CASSLSRGNEAFF. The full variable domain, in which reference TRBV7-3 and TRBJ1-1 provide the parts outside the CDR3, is GAGVSQTPSNKVTEKGKYVELRCDPISGHTALYWYRQSLGQGPEFLIYFQGTGAADDSGLPNDRFFAVRPEGSVSTLKIQRTERGDSAVYLCASSLSRGNEAFFGQGTRLTVV.

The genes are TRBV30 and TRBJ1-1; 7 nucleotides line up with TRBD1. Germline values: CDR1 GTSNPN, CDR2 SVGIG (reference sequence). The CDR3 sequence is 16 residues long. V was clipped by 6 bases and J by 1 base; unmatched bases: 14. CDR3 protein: CACQTGPRYSNTEAFF. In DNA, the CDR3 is TGTGCCTGCCAGACAGGGCCCCGATACTCGAACACTGAAGCTTTCTTT.

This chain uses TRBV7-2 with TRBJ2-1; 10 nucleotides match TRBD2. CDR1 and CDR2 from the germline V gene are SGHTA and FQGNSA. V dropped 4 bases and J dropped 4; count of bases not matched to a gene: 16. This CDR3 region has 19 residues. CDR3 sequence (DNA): TGTGCCAGCAGCTGGAGCCCGGGACTAGCGCGCGAAACTTACAATGAGCAGTTCTTC. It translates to CASSWSPGLARETYNEQFF. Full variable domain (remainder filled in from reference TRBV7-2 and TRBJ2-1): GAGVSQSPSNKVTEKGKDVELRCDPISGHTALYWYRQSLGQGLEFLIYFQGNSAPDKSGLPSDRFSAERTGGSVSTLTIQRTQQEDSAVYLCASSWSPGLARETYNEQFFGPGTRLTVL.

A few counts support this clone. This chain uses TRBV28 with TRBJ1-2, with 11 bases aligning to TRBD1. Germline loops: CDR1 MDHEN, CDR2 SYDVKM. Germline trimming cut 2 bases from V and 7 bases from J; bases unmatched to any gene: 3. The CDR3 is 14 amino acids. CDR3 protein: CASSLQDRGLGYTF. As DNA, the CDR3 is TGTGCCAGCAGTTTACAGGACAGGGGGCTTGGCTACACCTTC.

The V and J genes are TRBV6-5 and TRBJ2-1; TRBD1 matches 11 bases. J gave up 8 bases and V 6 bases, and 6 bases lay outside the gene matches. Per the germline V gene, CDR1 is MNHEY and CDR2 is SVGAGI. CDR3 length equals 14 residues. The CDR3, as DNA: TGTGCCAGCAGCGACGGACAGGGGGCCCATGAGCAGTTCTTC. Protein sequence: CASSDGQGAHEQFF.

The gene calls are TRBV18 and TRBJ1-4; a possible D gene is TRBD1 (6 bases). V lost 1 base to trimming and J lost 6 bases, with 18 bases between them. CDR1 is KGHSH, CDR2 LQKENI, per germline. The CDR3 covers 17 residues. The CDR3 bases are TGTGCCAGCTCACCACGGGGTAATTGGGACACGGATGAAAAACTGTTTTTT. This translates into CASSPRGNWDTDEKLFF. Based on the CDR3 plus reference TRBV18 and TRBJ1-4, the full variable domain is NAGVMQNPRHLVRRRGQEARLRCSPMKGHSHVYWYRQLPEEGLKFMVYLQKENIIDESGMPKERFSAEFPKEGPSILRIQQVVRGDSAAYFCASSPRGNWDTDEKLFFGSGTQLSVL.

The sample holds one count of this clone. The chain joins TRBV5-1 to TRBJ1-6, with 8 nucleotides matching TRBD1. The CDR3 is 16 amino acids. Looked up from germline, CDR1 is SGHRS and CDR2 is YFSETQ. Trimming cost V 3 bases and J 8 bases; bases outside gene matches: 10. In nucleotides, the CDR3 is TGCGCCAGCAGCTCTGGGACAGGCAACGCCTATTCACCCCTCCACTTT. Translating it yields CASSSGTGNAYSPLHF.

CDR3 DNA sequence: TGTGCCGGACCGGGACAGAACATGAACACTGAAGCTTTCTTT. It codes for CAGPGQNMNTEAFF. The chain couples TRBV2 to TRBJ1-1; 7 nucleotides align to TRBD1. Germline V lookup: CDR1 SNHLY, CDR2 FYNNEI. This CDR3 contains 14 residues. V gave up 11 bases and J gave up 0 bases; unmatched junction bases: 9. Using reference TRBV2 and TRBJ1-1 for the parts outside the CDR3, the full variable domain is EPEVTQTPSHQVTQMGQEVILRCVPISNHLYFYWYRQILGQKVEFLVSFYNNEISEKSEIFDDQFSVERPDGSNFTLKIRSTKLEDSAMYFCAGPGQNMNTEAFFGQGTRLTVV.

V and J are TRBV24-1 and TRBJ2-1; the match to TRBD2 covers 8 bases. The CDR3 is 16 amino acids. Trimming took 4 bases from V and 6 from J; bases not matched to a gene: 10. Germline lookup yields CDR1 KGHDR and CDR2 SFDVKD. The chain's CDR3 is CATSDSSGRVGNEQFF. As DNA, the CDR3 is TGTGCCACCAGTGACAGCAGCGGGAGAGTGGGCAATGAGCAGTTCTTC.

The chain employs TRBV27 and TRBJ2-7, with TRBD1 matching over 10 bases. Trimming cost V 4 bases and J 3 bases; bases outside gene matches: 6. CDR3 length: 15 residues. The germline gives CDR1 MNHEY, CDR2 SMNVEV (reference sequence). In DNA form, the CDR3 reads TGTGCCAGCAGTTGGAGGGACAGGGGATTCTACGAGCAGTACTTC. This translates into CASSWRDRGFYEQYF.

CDR3 loop: CASSLGTGGYYEQYF. The CDR3 nucleotides are TGTGCCAGCAGCTTAGGTACAGGGGGCTACTACGAGCAGTACTTC. The chain carries TRBV7-2 and TRBJ2-7, with 9 bases aligning to TRBD1. The CDR3 contains 15 residues. Germline CDR1 SGHTA, CDR2 FQGNSA. V gave up 1 base and J gave up 3 bases; unmatched junction bases: 4.

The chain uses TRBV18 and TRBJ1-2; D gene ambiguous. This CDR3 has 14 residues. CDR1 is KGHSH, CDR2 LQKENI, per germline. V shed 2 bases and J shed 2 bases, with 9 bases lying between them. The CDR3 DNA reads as TGTGCCAGCTCACCAGTTACAGAGAACTATGGCTACACCTTC. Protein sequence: CASSPVTENYGYTF.

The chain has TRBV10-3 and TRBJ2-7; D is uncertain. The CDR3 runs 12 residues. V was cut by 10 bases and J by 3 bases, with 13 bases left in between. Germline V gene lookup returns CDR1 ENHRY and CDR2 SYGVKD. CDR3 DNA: TGTGCCACCACAGAGATCGGCTACGAGCAGTACTTC. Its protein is CATTEIGYEQYF.

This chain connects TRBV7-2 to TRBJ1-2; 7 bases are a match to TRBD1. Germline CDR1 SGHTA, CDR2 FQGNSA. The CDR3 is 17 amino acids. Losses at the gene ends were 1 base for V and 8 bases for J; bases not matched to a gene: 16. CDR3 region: CASSLGLAATGVEGYTF. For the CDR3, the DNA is TGTGCCAGCAGCTTAGGGTTGGCGGCAACAGGGGTCGAGGGCTACACCTTC.

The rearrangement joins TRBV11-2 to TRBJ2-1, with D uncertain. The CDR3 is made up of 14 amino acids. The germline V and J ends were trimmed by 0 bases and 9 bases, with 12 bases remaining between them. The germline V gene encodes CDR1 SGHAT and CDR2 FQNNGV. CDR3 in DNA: TGTGCCAGCAGCTTAGATCGTCCCCGAGGTGAGCAGTTCTTC. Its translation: CASSLDRPRGEQFF.

The CDR3 loop reads CASSPPGVAGQLNTEAFF. In DNA form, the CDR3 reads TGTGCCAGCTCACCACCGGGGGTAGCCGGACAGTTAAACACTGAAGCTTTCTTT. The chain combines TRBV18 with TRBJ1-1; D is possibly TRBD1 (6 bases). The V gene lost 0 bases and the J gene lost 2 bases, with 19 bases spanning the gap. Germline CDR1 reads KGHSH; CDR2 reads LQKENI. The CDR3 totals 18 residues.